A single sample gave rise to the 28 T cell receptor beta chains below, sequenced in a study of blood T cell repertoires in COVID-19. The assay was immunoSEQ multiplex PCR, and TCRdb's table has in-frame clones only and misses some. The data hold around 91,000 clones, with approximately 85% observed a single time. The source material was peripheral blood. These TCRs come from a human donor in a cohort sampled during active COVID-19.

The chain couples TRBV6-5 to TRBJ2-7; 10 bases fit TRBD2. With V trimmed by 9 bases and J by 2 bases, 10 bases remained unmatched. The CDR3 covers 15 residues. CDR1 and CDR2 from the germline V gene are MNHEY and SVGAGI. The chain's CDR3 is CASPKGLAGAYEQYF. Here the CDR3 DNA reads TGTGCCAGTCCCAAGGGGCTAGCGGGGGCCTACGAGCAGTACTTC.

The rearrangement uses TRBV7-2 and TRBJ2-7; 7 bases align to TRBD1. CDR3 length equals 14 residues. The V segment lost 5 bases and the J segment 2 bases; nucleotides outside the gene matches: 6. Germline assignment: CDR1 SGHTA and CDR2 FQGNSA. CDR3 DNA sequence: TGTGCCAGCAGCGCCAGACAGGGCACCTACGAGCAGTACTTC. Translating it yields CASSARQGTYEQYF.

The chain joins TRBV11-2 to TRBJ2-5; D is ambiguous. Between the trimmed V and J ends, which lost 5 bases and 2 bases, there was a span of 3 bases. The length of the CDR3 is 11 residues. CDR1 and CDR2 (germline): SGHAT, FQNNGV. The CDR3 nucleotides read TGTGCCAGCAGCCATCAAGAGACCCAGTACTTC. Translation gives CASSHQETQYF.

The chain has TRBV6-2 or TRBV6-3 and TRBJ2-1; 15 bases map to TRBD2. CDR3 length equals 20 residues. The trim removed 6 bases at V and 3 bases at J, leaving 15 bases unmatched. The germline gives CDR1 MNHEY, CDR2 SVGEGT. CDR3 coding DNA: TGTGCCAGCAGCCATGGACCATTTGGACTAGCGGGAGGGATCTACAATGAGCAGTTCTTC. This codes for CASSHGPFGLAGGIYNEQFF.

This chain links TRBV7-9 with TRBJ2-5; D is perhaps TRBD2 (7 bases). The V end was cut by 3 bases, the J end by 2 bases, with 16 bases between. This CDR3 is 16 amino acids long. Germline lookup yields CDR1 SEHNR and CDR2 FQNEAQ (reference sequence). The CDR3: CASSFIYRDYQETQYF. CDR3 DNA sequence: TGTGCCAGCAGCTTTATATACAGGGACTATCAAGAGACCCAGTACTTC.

In regard to this clone: Other DNA sequences of this sample code for an identical CDR3. The genes are TRBV27 and TRBJ1-1; a weak D match, TRBD1 (5 bases). Per the germline V gene, CDR1 is MNHEY and CDR2 is SMNVEV (reference sequence). The CDR3 is 14 residues long. Trimming shortened V by 6 bases and J by 1 base, and 12 bases separated the two germline ends. CDR3 sequence (DNA): TGTGCCAGCAGCTTACTGCAGGGGAACACTGAAGCTTTCTTT. Amino acid sequence: CASSLLQGNTEAFF.

The chain has TRBV7-9 and TRBJ2-3, with D possibly TRBD1 on 5 matching bases. Trimming stripped 7 bases from V and 5 bases from J, with 22 bases between. Germline assignment: CDR1 SEHNR and CDR2 FQNEAQ (reference sequence). This CDR3 region has 16 residues. The CDR3 nucleotides read TGTGCCAGCAACCTCAACAACGTGGGGCTTGAAGATACGCAGTATTTT. Its protein is CASNLNNVGLEDTQYF.

This rearrangement joins TRBV5-1 to TRBJ2-5; 10 positions agree with TRBD2. Germline lookup yields CDR1 SGHRS and CDR2 YFSETQ. The CDR3 loop spans 14 amino acids. The junction had 2 bases not matched to a gene; V was cut back by 3 bases and J by 3 bases. CDR3 protein: CASSSSGGEETQYF. The DNA of the CDR3 is TGCGCCAGCAGCTCTAGCGGGGGCGAAGAGACCCAGTACTTC.

V usage is TRBV7-2 and J usage is TRBJ1-2, with D unresolved. The CDR3 length is 14 residues. V was trimmed by 5 bases and J by 1 base, leaving 11 bases between them. The V gene's germline CDR1 is SGHTA and CDR2 FQGNSA. The CDR3 reads CASSTRQVNYGYTF. DNA of the CDR3: TGTGCCAGCAGCACTCGACAAGTTAACTATGGCTACACCTTC.

The genes are TRBV10-3 and TRBJ1-5, with 7 bases aligning to TRBD1. The germline gives CDR1 ENHRY, CDR2 SYGVKD. V gave up 3 bases and J gave up 4 bases; unmatched junction bases: 12. The CDR3 is 17 residues long. CDR3 protein: CAISDNAGGQFNQPQHF. In DNA, the CDR3 is TGTGCCATCAGTGACAATGCGGGGGGACAGTTTAATCAGCCCCAGCATTTT.

V gene TRBV6-5 combines with J gene TRBJ1-5; possibly TRBD1 for D (5 bases). Germline V gives CDR1 MNHEY, CDR2 SVGAGI. V was trimmed by 6 bases and J by 4 bases, leaving 7 bases between them. The CDR3 contains 12 residues. The CDR3 DNA reads as TGTGCCAGCAGAGGGGTGAATCAGCCCCAGCATTTT. Its protein is CASRGVNQPQHF.

This chain's CDR3 is CASSQFQGYEQYF. As DNA, the CDR3 is TGTGCCAGCAGTCAATTCCAGGGTTACGAGCAGTACTTC. The chain combines TRBV6-5 with TRBJ2-7, with D tentatively TRBD1 (5 bases). The CDR3 runs to 13 residues. The germline V gene encodes CDR1 MNHEY and CDR2 SVGAGI. Deletions cut 5 bases from V and 4 bases from J, with 12 bases between.

The sample holds one count of this clone. The chain has TRBV4-2 and TRBJ1-1, with D possibly matching TRBD1 (6 bases). CDR3 length equals 14 residues. Germline V gene sequence: CDR1 LGHNA, CDR2 YNFKEQ. The V end was cut by 0 bases, the J end by 1 base, with 6 bases between. For the CDR3, the DNA is TGTGCCAGCAGCCAAGAGGGGGCGAACACTGAAGCTTTCTTT. Translation gives CASSQEGANTEAFF.

This chain connects TRBV4-3 to TRBJ1-1, with 11 bases lining up with TRBD1. V shed 5 bases and J 1 base; nucleotides not matched to a gene: 6. The CDR3 loop spans 16 amino acids. Germline CDR1 and CDR2: LGHNA and YSLEER. DNA of the CDR3: TGCGCCAGCAGCGACGGACAGGGGGCCAAGAACACTGAAGCTTTCTTT. As protein: CASSDGQGAKNTEAFF.

Concerning this clone: Within the sample, other DNA sequences also encode this same CDR3. The chain employs TRBV28 and TRBJ2-7; D gene uncertain. Germline V gene data show CDR1 as MDHEN and CDR2 as SYDVKM. This CDR3 comprises 11 residues. Trimming pared 5 bases from V and 4 bases from J, leaving 6 bases between. This chain's CDR3 is CASSLRYEQYF. Here the CDR3 DNA reads TGTGCCAGCAGTCTGAGATACGAGCAGTACTTC.

V is TRBV6-5 and J is TRBJ1-5, with a possible D match to TRBD1 (6 bases). Germline lookup yields CDR1 MNHEY and CDR2 SVGAGI. The CDR3 sequence is 13 residues long. V was shortened by 9 bases and J by 6 bases, with 15 bases between the two germline ends. The CDR3 loop reads CASNRVRGQPQHF. The CDR3 nucleotides read TGTGCCAGTAACAGGGTTAGGGGTCAGCCCCAGCATTTT.

The rearrangement links TRBV6-5 to TRBJ2-7, with a weak D call TRBD2 (5 bases). CDR1 and CDR2 from the germline V gene are MNHEY and SVGAGI. The germline V and J ends were trimmed by 6 bases and 6 bases, with 15 bases remaining between them. The CDR3 has 13 residues. CDR3 in amino acids: CASSPRRGREQYF. The CDR3 DNA reads TGTGCCAGCAGCCCACGCCGCGGGCGCGAGCAGTACTTC.

V usage is TRBV29-1 and J usage is TRBJ1-1; weak D call: TRBD1 (6 bases). Germline CDR1 SQVTM, CDR2 ANQGSEA. With 4 bases removed from V and 3 bases from J, the gap between germline ends came to 9 bases. CDR3 size: 12 residues. The CDR3 sequence is CSVVQGYTEAFF. The CDR3 region has the DNA TGCAGCGTTGTTCAGGGGTACACTGAAGCTTTCTTT.

The V gene is TRBV4-1, the J gene TRBJ1-2; 7 bases line up with TRBD1. Germline trimming cut 0 bases from V and 2 bases from J; bases unmatched to any gene: 15. This CDR3 spans 19 amino acids. Germline-derived CDR1 and CDR2 are MGHRA and YSYEKL. In DNA form, the CDR3 reads TGCGCCAGCAGCCAAGATGTCCAGGACAGGCGACTCCGCAACTATGGCTACACCTTC. This codes for CASSQDVQDRRLRNYGYTF.

The chain combines TRBV30 with TRBJ2-7, with 9 positions matching TRBD2. This CDR3 contains 14 residues. Germline CDR1 reads GTSNPN; CDR2 reads SVGIG (reference sequence). V shed 2 bases and J 3 bases; nucleotides not matched to a gene: 5. CDR3 sequence reads: CAWSSRLAVYEQYF. The CDR3, as DNA: TGTGCCTGGAGTTCACGACTAGCGGTCTACGAGCAGTACTTC. The full variable domain, with the rest looked up from reference TRBV30 and TRBJ2-7, is SQTIHQWPATLVQPVGSPLSLECTVEGTSNPNLYWYRQAAGRGLQLLFYSVGIGQISSEVPQNLSASRPQDRQFILSSKKLLLSDSGFYLCAWSSRLAVYEQYFGPGTRLTVT.

This sequence joins TRBV21-1 and TRBJ2-1; whether TRBD2, the table's D call, matches the DNA was not checked. TRBV21-1 is termed a pseudogene. The length of the CDR3 is 22 residues. In DNA form, the CDR3 reads TGTGCCAGCAGCACCAGTAACAATAGCGGCAGTGGTGATCCGAGCTCCTACAATGAGCAGTTCTTC. Amino acid sequence: CASSTSNNSGSGDPSSYNEQFF.

The chain recombines TRBV19 with TRBJ2-2, with 9 nucleotides matching TRBD2. Trimming took 7 bases from V and 3 from J; bases not matched to a gene: 9. Germline V gives CDR1 LNHDA, CDR2 SQIVND (reference sequence). This CDR3 has 16 amino acids. The CDR3 bases are TGTGCCAGTAAGGTCGGCGGGGGGGCCGACACCGGGGAGCTGTTTTTT. This translates into CASKVGGGADTGELFF. Full variable domain (remainder filled in from reference TRBV19 and TRBJ2-2): DGGITQSPKYLFRKEGQNVTLSCEQNLNHDAMYWYRQDPGQGLRLIYYSQIVNDFQKGDIAEGYSVSREKKESFPLTVTSAQKNPTAFYLCASKVGGGADTGELFFGEGSRLTVL.

The CDR3 sequence: CASSFRNRGSYNEQFF. The CDR3 DNA sequence: TGCGCCAGCAGCTTTCGAAACAGGGGCTCCTACAATGAGCAGTTCTTC. The V and J genes are TRBV5-1 and TRBJ2-1; the match to TRBD1 covers 7 bases. This CDR3 is 16 amino acids long. Germline V gene data show CDR1 as SGHRS and CDR2 as YFSETQ. The trim removed 2 bases at V and 0 bases at J, leaving 5 bases unmatched. Looking up the rest from reference TRBV5-1 and TRBJ2-1 gives the full variable domain: KAGVTQTPRYLIKTRGQQVTLSCSPISGHRSVSWYQQTPGQGLQFLFEYFSETQRNKGNFPGRFSGRQFSNSRSEMNVSTLELGDSALYLCASSFRNRGSYNEQFFGPGTRLTVL.

This clone was seen more than once but under ten times. J is TRBJ2-3 and V is TRBV7-9; D possibly corresponds to TRBD2 (7 bases). The germline CDR1 and CDR2 sequences are SEHNR and FQNEAQ (reference sequence). The CDR3 consists of 16 residues. Between the trimmed V and J ends, which lost 5 bases and 9 bases, there was a span of 24 bases. CDR3 sequence reads: CASSPRGRGGVGTQYF. Written as DNA, the CDR3 is TGTGCCAGCAGCCCACGGGGCAGGGGAGGGGTAGGAACGCAGTATTTT.

This chain joins TRBV5-1 and TRBJ2-7; 7 bases are shared with TRBD1. Per the germline V gene, CDR1 is SGHRS and CDR2 is YFSETQ. CDR3 length: 15 amino acids. Trimming removed 0 bases from V and 5 bases from J; junction bases left unmatched: 8. The CDR3 loop is CASSLGQGKWDEQYF. In nucleotides, the CDR3 is TGCGCCAGCAGCTTGGGACAGGGAAAGTGGGACGAGCAGTACTTC.

The genes are TRBV5-1 and TRBJ1-4, with TRBD1 matching over 10 bases. The germline V gene has CDR1 SGHRS and CDR2 YFSETQ. Trimming took 4 bases from V and 2 from J; bases not matched to a gene: 5. The CDR3 spans 16 residues. For the CDR3, the DNA is TGCGCCAGCAGCATCGGACAGGGGGGGACTAATGAAAAACTGTTTTTT. This encodes CASSIGQGGTNEKLFF.

This chain uses TRBV11-2 with TRBJ2-5, with TRBD1 matching 7 bases. Germline V gene sequence: CDR1 SGHAT, CDR2 FQNNGV. V dropped 5 bases and J dropped 1; count of bases not matched to a gene: 4. The CDR3 consists of 14 residues. CDR3 coding DNA: TGTGCCAGCAGCCTGGACAGGCTCCAAGAGACCCAGTACTTC. Translating it yields CASSLDRLQETQYF. The full variable domain, completed using reference TRBV11-2 and TRBJ2-5, is EAGVAQSPRYKIIEKRQSVAFWCNPISGHATLYWYQQILGQGPKLLIQFQNNGVVDDSQLPKDRFSAERLKGVDSTLKIQPAKLEDSAVYLCASSLDRLQETQYFGPGTRLLVL.

The rearrangement links TRBV6-5 to TRBJ2-5; 7 nucleotides agree with TRBD2. V shed 8 bases and J 5 bases; nucleotides not matched to a gene: 11. The germline V gene encodes CDR1 MNHEY and CDR2 SVGAGI. The CDR3 has 14 amino acids. The CDR3 bases are TGTGCCAGCGGGAATTGGGGAGCGGGGGAGACCCAGTACTTC. It is translated as CASGNWGAGETQYF.